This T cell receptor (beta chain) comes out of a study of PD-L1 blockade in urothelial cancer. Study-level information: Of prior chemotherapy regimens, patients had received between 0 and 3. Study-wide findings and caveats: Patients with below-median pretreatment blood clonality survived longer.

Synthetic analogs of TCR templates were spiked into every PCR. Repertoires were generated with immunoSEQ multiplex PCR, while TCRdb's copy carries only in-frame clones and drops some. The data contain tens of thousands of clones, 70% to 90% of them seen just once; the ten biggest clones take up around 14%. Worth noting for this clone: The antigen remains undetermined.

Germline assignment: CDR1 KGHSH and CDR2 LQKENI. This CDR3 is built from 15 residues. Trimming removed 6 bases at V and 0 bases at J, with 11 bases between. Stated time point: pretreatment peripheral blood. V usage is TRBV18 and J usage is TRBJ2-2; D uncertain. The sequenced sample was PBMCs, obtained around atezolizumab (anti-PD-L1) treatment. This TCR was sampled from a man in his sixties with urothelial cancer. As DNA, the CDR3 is TGTGCCAGCTCTTCGACTGCAACGAACACCGGGGAGCTGTTTTTT. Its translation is CASSSTATNTGELFF.